The rows below give T cell receptor beta chains drawn from one sample of a study of blood T cells in healthy people across ages. TCRdb ran MiXCR on the 5' RACE reads and lists one entry per CDR3 protein. The data show roughly 650,000 distinct CDR3 sequences, with around 32% seen just once and approximately 15% held by the top ten. Sequencing was carried out using blood. Source of these receptors: an elderly woman in good health. Each CDR3 is given with its conserved first and last residue. D genes are given only for firm matches. Rows may omit the clone size; those that give it use once, few, many or a size class.

clone_size j_call d_call v_call cdr3_aa cdr3_nt
many TRBJ2-3 NA TRBV20-1 CSFGHTDTQYF TGCAGTTTCGGACACACAGATACGCAGTATTTT
NA TRBJ2-2 NA TRBV30 CAWRDYMNTGELFF TGTGCCTGGAGGGATTATATGAACACCGGGGAGCTGTTTTTT
NA TRBJ2-5 NA TRBV20-1 CSARGIPSLHQETQYF TGCAGTGCTAGAGGGATCCCCTCCCTCCACCAAGAGACCCAGTACTTC
NA TRBJ1-6 NA TRBV20-1 CSARGGGNNSPLHF TGCAGTGCTAGAGGGGGGGGTAATAATTCACCCCTCCACTTT
many TRBJ2-3 TRBD1 TRBV4-3 CASSVQTGGSSTDTQYF TGCGCCAGCAGCGTACAAACAGGGGGCTCTAGCACAGATACGCAGTATTTT
NA TRBJ1-2 NA TRBV9 CASSVGWGNYGYTF TGTGCCAGCAGCGTAGGCTGGGGGAACTATGGCTACACCTTC
many TRBJ2-5 TRBD1 TRBV28 CASSPGQGPETQYF TGTGCCAGCAGTCCCGGACAGGGACCAGAGACCCAGTACTTC
NA TRBJ2-3 TRBD2 TRBV10-1 CASSELAGSTDTQYF TGCGCCAGCAGTGAGCTAGCGGGGAGCACAGATACGCAGTATTTT
many TRBJ2-1 NA TRBV6-1 CASVGPPQYNEQFF TGTGCCAGCGTGGGTCCTCCCCAATACAATGAGCAGTTCTTC
many TRBJ2-7 NA TRBV3-1 CASSQDLVSSYEQYF TGTGCCAGCAGCCAAGATCTAGTAAGCTCCTACGAGCAGTACTTC
NA TRBJ2-3 TRBD2 TRBV7-3 CASSKGLAGGTDTQYF TGTGCCAGCAGCAAGGGACTAGCGGGAGGGACAGATACGCAGTATTTT
many TRBJ2-1 TRBD1 TRBV6-5 CASSYPGQGAFEQFF TGTGCCAGCAGTTATCCGGGACAGGGGGCTTTCGAGCAGTTCTTC
few TRBJ1-2 TRBD1 TRBV30 CAWSANRGGYGYTF TGTGCCTGGAGTGCGAACAGGGGCGGCTATGGCTACACCTTC
many TRBJ1-2 TRBD1 TRBV9 CASSGDSYGYTF TGTGCCAGCAGTGGGGACAGCTATGGCTACACCTTC
few TRBJ1-6 NA TRBV7-8 CASRRPGTNSPLHF TGTGCCAGCAGGCGACCGGGAACTAATTCACCCCTCCACTTT
many TRBJ2-7 TRBD1 TRBV25-1 CATLDTGTVGEQYF TGTGCCACACTCGACACAGGGACAGTGGGCGAGCAGTACTTC
NA TRBJ1-1 TRBD1 TRBV12-3/TRBV12-4 CASRTGGQAGTEAFF TGTGCCAGCAGGACAGGGGGCCAGGCCGGAACTGAAGCTTTCTTT
NA TRBJ2-3 NA TRBV3-1 CASSQRGSTDTQYF TGTGCCAGCAGCCAACGCGGCAGCACAGATACGCAGTATTTT
many TRBJ1-6 NA TRBV6-1 CASSPTRDSFSNSPLHF TGTGCCAGCAGTCCGACCAGAGACAGCTTCTCAAATTCACCCCTCCACTTT
NA TRBJ2-3 TRBD2 TRBV12-3/TRBV12-4 CASSPVGTSGGWRADTQYF TGTGCCAGCAGTCCAGTGGGGACTAGCGGGGGGTGGAGAGCAGATACGCAGTATTTT
many TRBJ2-3 NA TRBV6-6 CASKGQPQADTQYF TGTGCCAGCAAAGGACAGCCCCAGGCAGATACGCAGTATTTT
many TRBJ2-1 NA TRBV5-5 CASRPGQILLNEQFF TGTGCCAGCAGGCCTGGACAGATATTACTCAATGAGCAGTTCTTC
NA TRBJ2-3 TRBD2 TRBV7-2 CASSLVVKRDSDTQYF TGTGCCAGCAGCTTAGTAGTCAAGCGGGATTCAGATACGCAGTATTTT
NA TRBJ2-3 NA TRBV12-3/TRBV12-4 CASSFKSGTNTDAQYF TGTGCCAGCAGTTTTAAGTCTGGAACCAACACAGATGCGCAGTATTTT
many TRBJ2-3 TRBD1 TRBV28 CASSFVGQGAGDTQYF TGTGCCAGCAGTTTTGTGGGACAGGGGGCTGGAGATACGCAGTATTTT
many TRBJ2-7 NA TRBV11-2 CASSLEGAGSNEQYF TGTGCCAGCAGCTTAGAAGGGGCAGGGAGCAACGAGCAGTACTTC
many TRBJ2-4 NA TRBV7-2 CASSLGTPAIKQYF TGTGCCAGCAGCCTTGGGACCCCCGCTATAAAGCAGTACTTC
once TRBJ2-1 NA TRBV4-3 CASSQELEYEQFF TGCGCCAGCAGCCAAGAGTTGGAATATGAGCAGTTCTTC
NA TRBJ1-1 NA TRBV9 CASSSGPVPSTKAFF TGTGCCAGCAGCTCGGGCCCGGTCCCCTCCACTAAAGCTTTCTTT